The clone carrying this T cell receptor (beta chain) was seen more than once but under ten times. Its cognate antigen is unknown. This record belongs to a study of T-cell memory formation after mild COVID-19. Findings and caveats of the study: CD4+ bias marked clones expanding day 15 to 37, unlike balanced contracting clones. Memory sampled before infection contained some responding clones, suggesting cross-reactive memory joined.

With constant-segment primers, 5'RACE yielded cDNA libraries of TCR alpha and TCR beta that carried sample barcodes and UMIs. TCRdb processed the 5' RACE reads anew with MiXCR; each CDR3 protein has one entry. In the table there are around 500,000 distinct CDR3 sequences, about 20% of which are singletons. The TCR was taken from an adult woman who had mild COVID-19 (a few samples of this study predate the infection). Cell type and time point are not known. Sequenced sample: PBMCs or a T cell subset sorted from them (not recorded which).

CDR3 in DNA: TGCGCCAGCAGCCAAGGGGACAGCTACGAGCAGTACTTC. Its translation: CASSQGDSYEQYF. This sequence joins TRBV4-1 and TRBJ2-7; 7 bases are a match to TRBD1. J lost 3 bases, V lost 1 base, and 0 bases had no gene match. This CDR3 comprises 13 residues. Germline CDR1 is MGHRA and CDR2 is YSYEKL.